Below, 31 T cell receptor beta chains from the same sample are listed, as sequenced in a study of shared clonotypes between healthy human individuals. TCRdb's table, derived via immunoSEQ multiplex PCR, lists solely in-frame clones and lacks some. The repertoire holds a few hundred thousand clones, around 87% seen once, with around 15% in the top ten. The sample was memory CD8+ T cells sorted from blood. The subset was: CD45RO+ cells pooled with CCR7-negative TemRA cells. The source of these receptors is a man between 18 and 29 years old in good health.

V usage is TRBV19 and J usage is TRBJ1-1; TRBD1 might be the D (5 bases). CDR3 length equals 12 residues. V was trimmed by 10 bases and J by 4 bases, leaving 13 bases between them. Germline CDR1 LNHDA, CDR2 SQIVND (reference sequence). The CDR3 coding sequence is TGTGCCACTTCAGGGTTCAGCACTGAAGCTTTCTTT. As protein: CATSGFSTEAFF.

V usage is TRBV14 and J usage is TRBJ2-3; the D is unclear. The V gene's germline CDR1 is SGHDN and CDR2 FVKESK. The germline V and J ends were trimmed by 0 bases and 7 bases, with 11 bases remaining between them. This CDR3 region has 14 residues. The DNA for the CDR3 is TGTGCCAGCAGCCAAGAAATTTCGGCCTATACGCAGTATTTT. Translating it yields CASSQEISAYTQYF.

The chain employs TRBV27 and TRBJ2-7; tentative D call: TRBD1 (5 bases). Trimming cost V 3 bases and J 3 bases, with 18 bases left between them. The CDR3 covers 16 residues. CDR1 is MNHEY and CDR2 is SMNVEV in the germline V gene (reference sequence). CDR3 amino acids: CASSFYSWTLGYEQYF. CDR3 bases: TGTGCCAGCAGTTTTTATAGTTGGACACTGGGCTACGAGCAGTACTTC.

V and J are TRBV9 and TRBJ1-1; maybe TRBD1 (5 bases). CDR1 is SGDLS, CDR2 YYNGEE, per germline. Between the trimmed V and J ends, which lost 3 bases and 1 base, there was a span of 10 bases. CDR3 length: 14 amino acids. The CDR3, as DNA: TGTGCCAGCAGCGCCGGACATTCGAACACTGAAGCTTTCTTT. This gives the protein CASSAGHSNTEAFF.

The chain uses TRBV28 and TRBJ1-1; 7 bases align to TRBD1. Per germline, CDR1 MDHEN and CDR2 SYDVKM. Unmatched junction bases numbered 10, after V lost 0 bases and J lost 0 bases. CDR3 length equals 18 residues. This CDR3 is CASSLWLRRGLLNTEAFF. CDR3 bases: TGTGCCAGCAGTTTATGGTTACGGAGGGGGCTTTTGAACACTGAAGCTTTCTTT.

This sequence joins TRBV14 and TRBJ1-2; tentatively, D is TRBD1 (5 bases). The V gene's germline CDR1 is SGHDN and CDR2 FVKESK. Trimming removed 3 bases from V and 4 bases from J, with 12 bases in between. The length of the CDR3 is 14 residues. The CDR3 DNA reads TGTGCCAGCAGCCAGGCGGGGCGGTCCTATGGCTACACCTTC. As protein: CASSQAGRSYGYTF.

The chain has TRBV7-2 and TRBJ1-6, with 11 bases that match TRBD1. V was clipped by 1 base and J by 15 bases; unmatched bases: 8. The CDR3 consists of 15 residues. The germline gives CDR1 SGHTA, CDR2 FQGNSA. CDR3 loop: CASSLGLGTGGLLHF. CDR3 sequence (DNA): TGTGCCAGCAGCTTAGGACTCGGGACAGGGGGTCTCCTCCACTTT. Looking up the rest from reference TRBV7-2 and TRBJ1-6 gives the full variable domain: GAGVSQSPSNKVTEKGKDVELRCDPISGHTALYWYRQSLGQGLEFLIYFQGNSAPDKSGLPSDRFSAERTGGSVSTLTIQRTQQEDSAVYLCASSLGLGTGGLLHFGNGTRLTVT.

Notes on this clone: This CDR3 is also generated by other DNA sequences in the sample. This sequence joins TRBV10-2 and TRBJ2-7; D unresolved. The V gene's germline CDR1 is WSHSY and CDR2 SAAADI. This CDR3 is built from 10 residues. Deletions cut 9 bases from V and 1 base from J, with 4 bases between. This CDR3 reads CASGSYEQYF. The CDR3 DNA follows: TGCGCCAGTGGGTCCTACGAGCAGTACTTC.

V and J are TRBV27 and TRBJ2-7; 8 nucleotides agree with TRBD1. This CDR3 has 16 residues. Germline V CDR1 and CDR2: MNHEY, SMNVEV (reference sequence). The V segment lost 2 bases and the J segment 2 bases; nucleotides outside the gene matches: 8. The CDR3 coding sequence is TGTGCCAGCAGTTTAGAAGGACAGGGAGCTACCTACGAGCAGTACTTC. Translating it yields CASSLEGQGATYEQYF.

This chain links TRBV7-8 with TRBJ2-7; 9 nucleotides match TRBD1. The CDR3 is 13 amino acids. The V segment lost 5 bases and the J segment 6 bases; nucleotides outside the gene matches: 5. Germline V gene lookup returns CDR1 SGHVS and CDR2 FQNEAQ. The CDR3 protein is CASSLGTGTEQYF. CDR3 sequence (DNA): TGTGCCAGCAGCCTAGGGACAGGGACCGAGCAGTACTTC.

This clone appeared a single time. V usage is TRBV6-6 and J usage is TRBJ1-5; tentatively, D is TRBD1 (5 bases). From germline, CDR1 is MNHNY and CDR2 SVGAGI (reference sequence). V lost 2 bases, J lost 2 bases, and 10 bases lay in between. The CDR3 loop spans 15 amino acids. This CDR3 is CASSYPDTGNQPQHF. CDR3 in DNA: TGTGCCAGCAGTTACCCGGACACGGGCAATCAGCCCCAGCATTTT.

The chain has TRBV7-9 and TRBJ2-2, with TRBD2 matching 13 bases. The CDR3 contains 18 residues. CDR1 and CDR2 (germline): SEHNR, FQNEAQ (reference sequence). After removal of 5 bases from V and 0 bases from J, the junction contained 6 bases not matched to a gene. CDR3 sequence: CASSPRLAGGANTGELFF. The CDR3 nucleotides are TGTGCCAGCAGCCCACGACTAGCGGGAGGCGCGAACACCGGGGAGCTGTTTTTT. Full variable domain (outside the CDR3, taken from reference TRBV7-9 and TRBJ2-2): DTGVSQNPRHKITKRGQNVTFRCDPISEHNRLYWYRQTLGQGPEFLTYFQNEAQLEKSRLLSDRFSAERPKGSFSTLEIQRTEQGDSAMYLCASSPRLAGGANTGELFFGEGSRLTVL.

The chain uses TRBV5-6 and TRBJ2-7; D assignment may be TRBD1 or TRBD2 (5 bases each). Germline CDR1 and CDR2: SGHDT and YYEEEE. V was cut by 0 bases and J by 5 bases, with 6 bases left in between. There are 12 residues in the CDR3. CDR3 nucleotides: TGTGCCAGCAGCTTGGGGGACGACGAGCAGTACTTC. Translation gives CASSLGDDEQYF.

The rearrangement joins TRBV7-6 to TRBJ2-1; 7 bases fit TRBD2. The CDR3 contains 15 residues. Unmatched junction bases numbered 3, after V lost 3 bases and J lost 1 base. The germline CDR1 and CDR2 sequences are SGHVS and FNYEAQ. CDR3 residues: CASSLLAVSYNEQFF. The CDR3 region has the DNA TGTGCCAGCAGCTTGCTAGCGGTGTCCTACAATGAGCAGTTCTTC.

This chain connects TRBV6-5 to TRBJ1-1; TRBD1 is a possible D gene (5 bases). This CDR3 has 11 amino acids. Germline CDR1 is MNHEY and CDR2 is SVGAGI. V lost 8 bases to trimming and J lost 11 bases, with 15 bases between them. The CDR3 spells CASGGHTGAFF. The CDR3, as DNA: TGTGCCAGCGGGGGTCACACCGGGGCTTTCTTT.

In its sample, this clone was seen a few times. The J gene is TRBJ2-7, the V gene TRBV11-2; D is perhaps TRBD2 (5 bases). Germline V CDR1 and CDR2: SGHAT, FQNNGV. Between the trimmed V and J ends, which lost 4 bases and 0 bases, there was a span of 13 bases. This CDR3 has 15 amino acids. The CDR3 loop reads CASSSGSFSSYEQYF. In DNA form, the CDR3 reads TGTGCCAGCAGCTCGGGGAGTTTCTCCTCCTACGAGCAGTACTTC.

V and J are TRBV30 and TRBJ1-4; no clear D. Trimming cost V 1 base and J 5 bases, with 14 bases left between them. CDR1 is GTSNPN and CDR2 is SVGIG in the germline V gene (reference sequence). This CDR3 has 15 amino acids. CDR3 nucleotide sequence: TGTGCCTGGAGTGACGGGCACTTAAAAAATGAAAAACTGTTTTTT. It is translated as CAWSDGHLKNEKLFF.

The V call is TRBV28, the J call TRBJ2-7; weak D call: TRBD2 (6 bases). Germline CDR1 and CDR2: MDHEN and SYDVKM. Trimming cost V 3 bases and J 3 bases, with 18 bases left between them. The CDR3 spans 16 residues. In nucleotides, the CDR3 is TGTGCCAGCAGTTTCCCCCGACATGGGCGGGACTACGAGCAGTACTTC. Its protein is CASSFPRHGRDYEQYF.

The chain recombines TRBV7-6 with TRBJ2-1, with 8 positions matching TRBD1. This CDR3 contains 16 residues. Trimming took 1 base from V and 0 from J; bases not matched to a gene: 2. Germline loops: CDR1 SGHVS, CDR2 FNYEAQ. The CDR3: CASSLGTGGSYNEQFF. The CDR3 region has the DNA TGTGCCAGCAGCTTAGGTACAGGGGGCTCCTACAATGAGCAGTTCTTC.

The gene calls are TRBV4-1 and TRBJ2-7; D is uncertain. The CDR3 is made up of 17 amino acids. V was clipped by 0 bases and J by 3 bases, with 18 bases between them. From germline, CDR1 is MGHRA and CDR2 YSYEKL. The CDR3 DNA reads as TGCGCCAGCAGCCAAGACCCCCCCAAGTTCACACTCTACGAGCAGTACTTC. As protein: CASSQDPPKFTLYEQYF.

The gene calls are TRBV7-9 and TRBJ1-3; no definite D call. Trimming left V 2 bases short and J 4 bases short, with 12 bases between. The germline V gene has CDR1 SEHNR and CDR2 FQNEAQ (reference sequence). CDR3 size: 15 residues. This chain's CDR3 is CASSLSGLGGNTIYF. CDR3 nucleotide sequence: TGTGCCAGCAGCTTATCTGGGTTAGGAGGAAACACCATATATTTT. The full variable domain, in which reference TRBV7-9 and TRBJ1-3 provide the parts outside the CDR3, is DTGVSQNPRHKITKRGQNVTFRCDPISEHNRLYWYRQTLGQGPEFLTYFQNEAQLEKSRLLSDRFSAERPKGSFSTLEIQRTEQGDSAMYLCASSLSGLGGNTIYFGEGSWLTVV.

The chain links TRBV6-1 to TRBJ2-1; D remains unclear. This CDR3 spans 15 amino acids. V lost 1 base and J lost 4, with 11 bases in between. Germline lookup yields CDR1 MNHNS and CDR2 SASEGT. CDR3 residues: CASSEGARAYNEQFF. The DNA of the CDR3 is TGTGCCAGCAGTGAAGGCGCCAGAGCTTACAATGAGCAGTTCTTC.

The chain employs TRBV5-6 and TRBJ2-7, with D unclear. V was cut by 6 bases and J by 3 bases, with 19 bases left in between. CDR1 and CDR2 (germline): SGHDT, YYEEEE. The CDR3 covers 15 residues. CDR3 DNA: TGTGCCAGCATATTCAAGGGTTCCCCTATCTACGAGCAGTACTTC. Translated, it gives CASIFKGSPIYEQYF. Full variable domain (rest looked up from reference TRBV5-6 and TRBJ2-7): DAGVTQSPTHLIKTRGQQVTLRCSPKSGHDTVSWYQQALGQGPQFIFQYYEEEERQRGNFPDRFSGHQFPNYSSELNVNALLLGDSALYLCASIFKGSPIYEQYFGPGTRLTVT.

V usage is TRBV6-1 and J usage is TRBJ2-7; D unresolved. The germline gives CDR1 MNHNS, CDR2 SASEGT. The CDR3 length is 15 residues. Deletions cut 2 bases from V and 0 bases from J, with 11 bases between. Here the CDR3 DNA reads TGTGCCAGCAGTGAACTCGTCGGCAGCTCCTACGAGCAGTACTTC. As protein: CASSELVGSSYEQYF.

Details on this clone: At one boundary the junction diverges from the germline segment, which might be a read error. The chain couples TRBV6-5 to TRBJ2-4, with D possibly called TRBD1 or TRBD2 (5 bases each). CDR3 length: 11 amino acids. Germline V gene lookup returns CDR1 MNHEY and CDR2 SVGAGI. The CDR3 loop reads CASSYGGRWWF. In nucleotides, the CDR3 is TGTGCCAGCAGTTACGGGGGACGGTGGTGGTTC.

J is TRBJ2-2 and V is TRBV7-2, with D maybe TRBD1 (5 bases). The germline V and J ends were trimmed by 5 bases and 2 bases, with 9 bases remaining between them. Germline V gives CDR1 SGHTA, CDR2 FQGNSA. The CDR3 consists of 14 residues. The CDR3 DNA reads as TGTGCCAGCAGCCCGACAGATAACACCGGGGAGCTGTTTTTT. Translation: CASSPTDNTGELFF.

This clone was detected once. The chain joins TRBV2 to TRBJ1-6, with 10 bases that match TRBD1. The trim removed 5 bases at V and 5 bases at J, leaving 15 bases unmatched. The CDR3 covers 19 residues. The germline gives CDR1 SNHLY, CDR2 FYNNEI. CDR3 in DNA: TGTGCCAGCAGTTCGGGGGAGGGGACAGGGGTCTTCCATAATTCACCCCTCCACTTT. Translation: CASSSGEGTGVFHNSPLHF.

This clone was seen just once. The CDR3 protein is CASSQPALGDTQYF. Here the CDR3 DNA reads TGTGCCAGCAGCCAACCCGCGCTCGGGGATACGCAGTATTTT. V is TRBV9 and J is TRBJ2-3; D remains unclear. The CDR3 runs to 14 residues. Trimming removed 4 bases at V and 6 bases at J, with 15 bases between. Germline CDR1 reads SGDLS; CDR2 reads YYNGEE.

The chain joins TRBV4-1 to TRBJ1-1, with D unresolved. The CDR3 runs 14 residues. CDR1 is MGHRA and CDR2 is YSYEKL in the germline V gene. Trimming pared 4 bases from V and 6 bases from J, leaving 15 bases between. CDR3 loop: CASSPKSEFAEAFF. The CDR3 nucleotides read TGCGCCAGCAGCCCGAAATCGGAGTTCGCTGAAGCTTTCTTT.

CDR3 DNA sequence: TGTGCCACCGGACAGGGAGTCAGAAATGAGCAGTTCTTC. Protein product: CATGQGVRNEQFF. The rearrangement uses TRBV6-1 and TRBJ2-1; 8 bases match TRBD1. The germline gives CDR1 MNHNS, CDR2 SASEGT. There are 13 residues in the CDR3. The ends lost 10 bases at V and 7 bases at J; junction bases unmatched: 9.

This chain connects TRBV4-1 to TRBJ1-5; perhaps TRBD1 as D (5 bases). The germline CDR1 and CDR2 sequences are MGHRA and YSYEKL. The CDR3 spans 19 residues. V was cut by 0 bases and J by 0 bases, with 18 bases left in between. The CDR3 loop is CASSQEPGGTLYSNQPQHF. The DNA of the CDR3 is TGCGCCAGCAGCCAAGAGCCCGGGGGTACTCTCTATAGCAATCAGCCCCAGCATTTT.